This T cell receptor beta chain was recovered during a study of memory CD4+ T cells and cytomegalovirus serostatus. Single viable CD3+CD4+CD8-CD45RO+ cells were sorted as the memory CD4+ T cells. Assay: immunoSEQ multiplex PCR; the TCRdb copy retains only in-frame clones and omits some. Among 40,000 or so clones listed, about 80% were seen once. CDR3 size: 15 residues. Per germline, CDR1 ENHRY and CDR2 SYGVKD. Trimming shortened V by 0 bases and J by 2 bases, and 9 bases separated the two germline ends. This sequence joins TRBV10-3 and TRBJ2-3; D call uncertain. Sequencing used memory CD4+ T cells from blood. This receptor was taken from an adult in good health and CMV-seronegative. The CDR3 DNA is TGTGCCATCAGTGAGTCACGGCAGTTCACAGATACGCAGTATTTT. This codes for CAISESRQFTDTQYF.